The following is a T cell receptor (beta chain) sequence with its context. No antigen is known for it. This specimen comes from a study of molecular identifiers for immune sequencing clone quantification. Study-wide findings and caveats: Spiked-in Jurkat TCR RNA corresponding to one cell was reported as detectable against 1 million or so naive cells.

Germline CDR1 is SEHNR and CDR2 is FQNEAQ (reference sequence). V lost 6 bases and J 1 base, leaving 9 bases between the germline ends. CDR3 length: 13 amino acids. TCRdb fed the PCR reads into MiXCR, producing one record per CDR3 protein. The sample has 460,000 or so distinct CDR3 sequences, over 20% seen once. The chain joins TRBV7-9 to TRBJ1-1; tentatively, D is TRBD1 (5 bases). The sample was naive CD8+ T cells from blood, with Jurkat cell RNA spiked in. Subset of the sample: FACS-sorted CD8+CD4-CCR7+CD45RA+ naive T cells. The TCR comes from a human donor in good health. Some libraries in this study had Jurkat cell RNA spiked in. CDR3 region: CASRPTGNTEAFF. DNA for the CDR3: TGTGCCAGCAGGCCTACAGGGAACACTGAAGCTTTCTTT.